This T cell receptor beta chain was recovered during a study of blood T cell repertoires in COVID-19. Study context: Researchers got acute and convalescent COVID-19 samples from the United States, Italy and Spain. The analysed material was cDNA or gDNA that came from T cells, B-cell-depleted T cells, or PBMCs.

V gave up 7 bases and J gave up 2 bases; unmatched junction bases: 1. Germline CDR1 SQVTM, CDR2 ANQGSEA. This CDR3 region has 11 residues. Per the original methods: Cell counts per sample came from amplifying reference gene primers. Clones were sequenced by immunoSEQ multiplex PCR, and TCRdb holds only the in-frame ones, with some missing. From that table come the V and J calls and clone size; the DNA was used to work out D and trimming. This sample has 380,000 or so clones, with about 90% found just once. This TCR was sampled from a middle-aged man with acute or convalescent COVID-19. The chain is built from TRBV29-1 and TRBJ1-2; 7 nucleotides align to TRBD1. Sequencing was done on a sample of peripheral blood. The CDR3 DNA is TGCAGCGCGGGACAGAACTATGGCTACACCTTC. Its protein is CSAGQNYGYTF.